The clone carrying this TCR beta chain was seen a few times. Its antigen is unknown. This entry belongs to a study of blood T cells in healthy people across ages. Study conclusions and caveats: A roughly linear age-dependent decrease characterized TCR beta diversity per million T cells. Long-lived and aged donors differed, with more naive CD4+ cells and higher diversity in the long-lived.

Next came a second PCR, run for about 6 to 12 cycles, which used a sample-barcoded 5' primer along with a J-beta primer mix. TCRdb reprocessed the 5' RACE reads with MiXCR, giving one entry per CDR3 protein. The table records around 1,000,000 distinct CDR3 sequences, less than 45% of them present only once. Each sample yielded at least 5.5 micrograms of PBMC total RNA. The CDR3 consists of 12 residues. Germline lookup yields CDR1 DFQATT and CDR2 SNEGSKA (reference sequence). Trimming shortened V by 4 bases and J by 2 bases, and 8 bases separated the two germline ends. The chain employs TRBV20-1 and TRBJ1-2; the D gene is possibly TRBD1 (6 bases). The sequencing input was blood. This TCR was sampled from a man younger than 35 in good health. The CDR3 nucleotides are TGCAGTGCTACCGGACAGAACTATGGCTACACCTTC. Translation gives CSATGQNYGYTF.